The following is a T cell receptor beta chain sequence with its context. Antigen unknown. The sample originates from a study of T cell responses to AZD1222 COVID-19 vaccine. Study as a whole: Pooled samples include second doses given at about 4 or 12 weeks. Points from the study as a whole: Regions 160-218 and 743-854 dominated among vaccine-associated CD4 TCRs spanning spike. Sampled repertoires all dated from after the peak T cell response.

Trimming removed 8 bases from V and 8 bases from J, with 15 bases in between. The germline V gene has CDR1 MDHEN and CDR2 SYDVKM. This CDR3 spans 12 amino acids. The assay was immunoSEQ multiplex PCR, and TCRdb's table has in-frame clones only and misses some. This table has 95,000 to 100,000 clones, less than 90% appearing once. This chain uses TRBV28 with TRBJ1-2, with D maybe TRBD1 (5 bases). The material was peripheral blood, obtained on day 0 of AZD1222 vaccination. This clonotype was obtained from an adult in good health. CDR3 DNA sequence: TGTGCCAGCGAAGGGACGCGGGGGGGCTACACCTTC. Its protein product is CASEGTRGGYTF.